The 10 T cell receptor beta chains given below trace back to one sample, sequenced in a study of blood T cells in healthy people across ages. For the second PCR, which ran for roughly 6 to 12 cycles, a sample-barcoded 5' primer and a J-beta primer mix were used. Using its own MiXCR run on the 5' RACE reads, TCRdb lists one record per CDR3 protein. The sample has hundreds of thousands of distinct CDR3 sequences; 20% to 25% are singletons. The sequencing input was blood. The receptor source for this set is a man aged 65 to 85 in good health.

A few counts support this clonotype. The junction shows a germline mismatch at one end, possibly a read error. V gene TRBV15 combines with J gene TRBJ1-4; D is possibly TRBD1 (6 bases). CDR3 length: 14 amino acids. CDR1 LNHNV and CDR2 YYDKDF come from the germline V gene (reference sequence). The CDR3 coding sequence is TGTGCCACCAGCGGAGAAACAGGGACTGAAAAACTGTTTTTT. Translated: CATSGETGTEKLFF.

This chain connects TRBV20-1 to TRBJ2-7; D gene unclear. Trimming took 6 bases from V and 4 from J, leaving 19 bases between them. This CDR3 contains 14 residues. CDR1 is DFQATT and CDR2 is SNEGSKA in the germline V gene (reference sequence). The CDR3, as DNA: TGCAGTGCCGTTCGGGCAGGTGATGGTTACGAGCAGTACTTC. Amino acid sequence: CSAVRAGDGYEQYF.

This clonotype has a handful of counts. The J gene is TRBJ2-5, the V gene TRBV27; possibly TRBD1 for D (6 bases). CDR3 length equals 15 residues. The V gene lost 1 base and the J gene lost 0 bases, with 9 bases spanning the gap. CDR1 is MNHEY, CDR2 SMNVEV, per germline (reference sequence). CDR3 bases: TGTGCCAGCAGTTTATATACAGGGAACCAAGAGACCCAGTACTTC. Amino acids: CASSLYTGNQETQYF.

This chain links TRBV12-3 or TRBV12-4 with TRBJ2-3, with TRBD1 matching over 8 bases. The CDR3 consists of 13 residues. Trimming removed 5 bases from V and 5 bases from J; junction bases left unmatched: 3. For the CDR3, the DNA is TGTGCCAGCAGTCCGACAGGGGTAGATACGCAGTATTTT. Amino acids: CASSPTGVDTQYF.

The rearrangement joins TRBV12-3 or TRBV12-4 to TRBJ2-5, with D possibly TRBD1 on 5 matching bases. V lost 3 bases to trimming and J lost 4 bases, with 15 bases between them. CDR3 length equals 15 residues. The CDR3: CASSFGIGVGETQYF. CDR3 bases: TGTGCCAGCAGTTTCGGCATAGGGGTCGGAGAGACCCAGTACTTC.

The sample holds many counts of this clonotype. J is TRBJ1-2 and V is TRBV3-1; a possible D gene is TRBD1 (5 bases). Germline CDR1 reads LGHDT; CDR2 reads YNNKEL (reference sequence). This CDR3 contains 14 residues. Trimming took off 1 base at V and 3 bases at J, with 9 bases between the two ends. For the CDR3, the DNA is TGTGCCAGCAGCCAAGGGGGGTCCGACTATGGCTACACCTTC. Amino acids: CASSQGGSDYGYTF.

This clonotype came up once. The chain joins TRBV20-1 to TRBJ1-1; TRBD1 aligns across 8 bases. V lost 3 bases and J lost 3; bases outside the gene matches: 9. CDR1 and CDR2 from the germline V gene are DFQATT and SNEGSKA (reference sequence). The CDR3 is 15 amino acids. In DNA form, the CDR3 reads TGCAGTGCTAGCAGGACAGGGCGACTGGACACTGAAGCTTTCTTT. Protein product: CSASRTGRLDTEAFF.

This chain's CDR3 is CSARPWGLEDEQYF. CDR3 nucleotide sequence: TGCAGTGCTCGTCCGTGGGGGTTGGAGGACGAGCAGTACTTC. This chain uses TRBV20-1 with TRBJ2-7; D possibly matches TRBD1 or TRBD2 (5 bases each). This CDR3 has 14 residues. The ends were cut back, 5 bases at V and 5 bases at J, with 19 bases in the middle. Germline V gene sequence: CDR1 DFQATT, CDR2 SNEGSKA (reference sequence).

This clonotype was recorded only once. The CDR3 DNA is TGCAGCGTCAAGAGTGGGACCGGGGGGAACGAGCAGTACTTC. It is translated as CSVKSGTGGNEQYF. This sequence joins TRBV29-1 and TRBJ2-7; 7 bases fit TRBD2. CDR1 and CDR2 (germline): SQVTM, ANQGSEA. The CDR3 runs 14 residues. The J segment lost 5 bases and the V segment lost 6 bases, leaving 13 bases of the junction unmatched.

This clonotype was picked up one time. The chain combines TRBV2 with TRBJ2-5; TRBD2 agrees at 14 bases. The DNA end is a closer match to TRBJ2-1, so the J assignment may be wrong. The CDR3 totals 15 residues. In germline, CDR1 is SNHLY, CDR2 FYNNEI. The CDR3 DNA is TGTGCCAGCATAGCGACTAGCGGGAGGGCCGGTGAGCAGTTCTTC. Its translation is CASIATSGRAGEQFF.